This TCR beta chain was identified in a study of blood T cell repertoires in COVID-19. Across the whole study: Material from acute and convalescent COVID-19 was sourced from the United States, Italy and Spain. T cells, B-cell-depleted T cells, or PBMCs provided the cDNA or gDNA that served as material.

In the original workflow: Estimation of nucleated cell counts was performed using reference gene primer amplification. Clones were sequenced by immunoSEQ multiplex PCR, and TCRdb holds only the in-frame ones, with some missing. V, J and clone size are taken as reported in that table, and D and trimming were inferred from the DNA itself. This table holds about 150,000 clones, more than 75% found once. This CDR3 has 15 residues. Trimming took 6 bases from V and 4 from J; bases not matched to a gene: 5. Germline CDR1 reads SGHVS; CDR2 reads FQNEAQ. The material sequenced was peripheral blood. The genes are TRBV7-8 and TRBJ1-3, with 11 bases fitting TRBD1. This receptor was taken from a human donor with acute or convalescent COVID-19. The donor label of this sample is uncertain. In DNA, the CDR3 is TGTGCCAGCAGGCGGACAGGGGGCCGGGGAAACACCATATATTTT. Protein product: CASRRTGGRGNTIYF. The full variable domain, rest sourced from reference TRBV7-8 and TRBJ1-3, is GAGVSQSPRYKVAKRGQDVALRCDPISGHVSLFWYQQALGQGPEFLTYFQNEAQLDKSGLPSDRFFAERPEGSVSTLKIQRTQQEDSAVYLCASRRTGGRGNTIYFGEGSWLTVV.